This note documents a single TCR beta chain sequence. Germline V gene data show CDR1 as SGHRS and CDR2 as YFSETQ. This CDR3 has 15 residues. V dropped 7 bases and J dropped 3 bases, with 18 bases sitting between them. TCRdb re-analysed the 5' RACE reads in MiXCR, keeping a single row per CDR3 protein. The sample contains about 470,000 distinct CDR3 sequences, approximately 24% of which appear only once. This sample is drawn from a study of identical twins. These sequences were also reported in another study, on T cells expressing NK-cell markers. Per that study: Sorted CD3+CD56+NKG2C+, CD3+CD56+NKG2C- and CD3+CD56-NKG2C+ T cells supplied TCR beta repertoires.

This TCR was recovered from a woman between 18 and 30 years old in good health. The J gene is TRBJ2-3, the V gene TRBV5-1; tentatively, D is TRBD2 (5 bases). The sequencing sample was made of CD4+ T cells sorted from blood. CDR3 DNA sequence: TGCGCCAGCCACCAAGGAGGCAGCGGTACAGATACGCAGTATTTT. Its translation: CASHQGGSGTDTQYF.